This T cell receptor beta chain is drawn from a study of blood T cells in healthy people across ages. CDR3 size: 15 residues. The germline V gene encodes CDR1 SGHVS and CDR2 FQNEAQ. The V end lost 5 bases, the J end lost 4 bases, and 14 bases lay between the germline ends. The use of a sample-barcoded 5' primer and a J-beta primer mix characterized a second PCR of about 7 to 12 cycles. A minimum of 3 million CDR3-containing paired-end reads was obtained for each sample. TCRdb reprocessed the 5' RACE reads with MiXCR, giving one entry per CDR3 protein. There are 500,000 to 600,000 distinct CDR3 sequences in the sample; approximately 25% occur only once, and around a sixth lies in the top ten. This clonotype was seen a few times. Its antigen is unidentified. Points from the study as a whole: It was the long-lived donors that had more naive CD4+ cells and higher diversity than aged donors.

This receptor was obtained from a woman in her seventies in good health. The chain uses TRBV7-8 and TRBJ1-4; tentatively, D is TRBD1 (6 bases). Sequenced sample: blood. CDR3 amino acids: CASSGGANVNEKLFF. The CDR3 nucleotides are TGTGCCAGCAGCGGGGGCGCGAACGTTAATGAAAAACTGTTTTTT.